This T cell receptor (beta chain) was captured by sequencing in a study of early T cells in non-severe SARS-CoV-2 infection. This clonotype showed up many times. TCRdb reprocessed the 5' RACE reads via MiXCR and lists one record per CDR3 protein. The sample lists roughly 75,000 distinct CDR3 sequences; over 9.5% were seen once. The germline V and J ends were trimmed by 10 bases and 1 base, with 13 bases remaining between them. The length of the CDR3 is 14 residues. From germline, CDR1 is MDHEN and CDR2 SYDVKM. The sequence derives from an adult who was a healthcare worker with PCR-confirmed SARS-CoV-2 infection or an uninfected control (not recorded which). The chain employs TRBV28 and TRBJ2-2; D remains ambiguous. The sample taken for sequencing was whole blood. CDR3 sequence reads: CATPRRMNTGELFF. The CDR3, as DNA: TGTGCCACCCCCCGCAGGATGAACACCGGGGAGCTGTTTTTT.